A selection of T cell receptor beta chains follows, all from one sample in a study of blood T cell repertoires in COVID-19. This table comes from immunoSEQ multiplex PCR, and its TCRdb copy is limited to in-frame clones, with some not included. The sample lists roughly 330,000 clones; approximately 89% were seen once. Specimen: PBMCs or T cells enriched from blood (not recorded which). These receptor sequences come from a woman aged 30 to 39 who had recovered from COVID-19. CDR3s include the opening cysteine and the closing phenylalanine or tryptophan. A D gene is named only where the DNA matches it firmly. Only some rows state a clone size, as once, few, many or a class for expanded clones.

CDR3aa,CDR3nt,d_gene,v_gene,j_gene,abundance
CASSFRVVYGYTF,TGTGCCAGCAGTTTCCGGGTTGTCTATGGCTACACCTTC,.,TRBV6-5,TRBJ1-2,.
CASTPIDRLRDTEAFF,TGTGCCAGCACCCCTATCGACAGACTGAGAGACACTGAAGCTTTCTTT,.,TRBV14,TRBJ1-1,.
CASGLKAGQPQHF,TGTGCCAGCGGCCTAAAGGCGGGCCAGCCCCAGCATTTT,.,TRBV7-8,TRBJ1-5,.
CASSRGLAGGSGTDTQYF,TGTGCCAGCAGCAGGGGACTAGCGGGGGGGTCTGGCACAGATACGCAGTATTTT,TRBD2,TRBV9,TRBJ2-3,.
CASSSGQGLRNSPLHF,TGTGCCAGCAGCTCTGGACAGGGGTTGAGAAATTCACCCCTCCACTTT,TRBD1,TRBV3-1/TRBV3-2,TRBJ1-6,.
CASSEIGEWDTEAFF,TGTGCCAGCAGTGAAATTGGAGAGTGGGACACTGAAGCTTTCTTT,.,TRBV6-1,TRBJ1-1,.
CASSPRPRGAFNQPQHF,TGTGCCAGCAGCCCCCGGCCGCGGGGAGCGTTCAATCAGCCCCAGCATTTT,.,TRBV28,TRBJ1-5,.
CASSLTGGETQYF,TGCGCCAGCAGCCTGACAGGGGGCGAGACCCAGTACTTC,TRBD1,TRBV5-1,TRBJ2-5,.
CASSRRQGADTQYF,TGTGCCAGCAGCCGTCGACAGGGGGCAGATACGCAGTATTTT,TRBD1,TRBV14,TRBJ2-3,.
CATSRERLRETEAFF,TGTGCCACCAGCAGAGAGCGACTTCGGGAGACTGAAGCTTTCTTT,.,TRBV15,TRBJ1-1,.
CAWSGGPGNTIYF,TGTGCCTGGAGCGGAGGGCCGGGAAACACCATATATTTT,.,TRBV30,TRBJ1-3,.
CASSRRYRQGMDNEQFF,TGTGCCAGCAGCCGACGCTACCGACAGGGGATGGACAATGAGCAGTTCTTC,TRBD1,TRBV6-6,TRBJ2-1,.
CSASSLGETTDTQYF,TGCAGTGCTAGTAGCTTAGGGGAAACCACAGATACGCAGTATTTT,.,TRBV20-1,TRBJ2-3,.
CASSDPGNSGNTIYF,TGTGCCAGCAGCGACCCGGGGAACTCTGGAAACACCATATATTTT,.,TRBV4-2,TRBJ1-3,.
CASGSGGSTDTQYF,TGTGCTAGTGGGTCGGGAGGAAGCACAGATACGCAGTATTTT,TRBD2,TRBV12-5,TRBJ2-3,few
CSASGYRAGSRYNEQFF,TGCAGTGCTAGTGGGTACCGTGCGGGGTCCAGATACAATGAGCAGTTCTTC,.,TRBV20-1,TRBJ2-1,.